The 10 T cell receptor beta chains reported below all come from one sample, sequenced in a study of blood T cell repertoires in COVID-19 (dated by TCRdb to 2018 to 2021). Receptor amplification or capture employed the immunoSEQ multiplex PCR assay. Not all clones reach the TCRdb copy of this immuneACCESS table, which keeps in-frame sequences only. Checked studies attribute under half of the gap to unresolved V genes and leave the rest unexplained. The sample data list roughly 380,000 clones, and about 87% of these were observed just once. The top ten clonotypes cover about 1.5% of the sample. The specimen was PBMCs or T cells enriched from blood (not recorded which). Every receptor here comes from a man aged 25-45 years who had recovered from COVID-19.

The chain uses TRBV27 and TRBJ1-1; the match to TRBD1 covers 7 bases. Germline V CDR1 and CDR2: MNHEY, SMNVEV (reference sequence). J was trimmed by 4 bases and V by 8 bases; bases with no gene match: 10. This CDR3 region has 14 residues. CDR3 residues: CASGSYAGGTEAFF. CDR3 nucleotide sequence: TGTGCCAGCGGAAGCTATGCAGGGGGCACTGAAGCTTTCTTT.

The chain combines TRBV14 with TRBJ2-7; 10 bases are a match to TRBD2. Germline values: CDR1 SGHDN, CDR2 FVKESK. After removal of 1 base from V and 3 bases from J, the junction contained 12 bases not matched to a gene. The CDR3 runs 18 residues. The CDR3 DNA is TGTGCCAGCAGCCAAGTCCTTTCCGGGACTAGCGCTTTCTACGAGCAGTACTTC. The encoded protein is CASSQVLSGTSAFYEQYF.

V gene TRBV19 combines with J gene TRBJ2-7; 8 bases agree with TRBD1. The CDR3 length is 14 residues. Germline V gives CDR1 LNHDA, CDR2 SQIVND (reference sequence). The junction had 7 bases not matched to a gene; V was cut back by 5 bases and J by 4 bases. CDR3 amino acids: CASSPGTGKYEQYF. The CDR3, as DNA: TGTGCCAGTAGTCCCGGGACAGGTAAATACGAGCAGTACTTC.

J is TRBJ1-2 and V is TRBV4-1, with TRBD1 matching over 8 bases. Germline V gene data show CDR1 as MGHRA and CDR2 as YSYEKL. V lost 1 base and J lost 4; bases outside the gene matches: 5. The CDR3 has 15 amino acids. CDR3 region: CASSQGSTGAYGYTF. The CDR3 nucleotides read TGCGCCAGCAGCCAAGGGTCGACAGGGGCCTATGGCTACACCTTC.

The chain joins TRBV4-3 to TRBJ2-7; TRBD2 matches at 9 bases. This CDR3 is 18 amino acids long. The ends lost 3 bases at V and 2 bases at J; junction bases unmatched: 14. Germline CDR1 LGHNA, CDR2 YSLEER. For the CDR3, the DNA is TGCGCCAGCAGCCAGGAATCTTTTGGTAGCGGGGGAGCCTACGAGCAGTACTTC. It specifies CASSQESFGSGGAYEQYF.

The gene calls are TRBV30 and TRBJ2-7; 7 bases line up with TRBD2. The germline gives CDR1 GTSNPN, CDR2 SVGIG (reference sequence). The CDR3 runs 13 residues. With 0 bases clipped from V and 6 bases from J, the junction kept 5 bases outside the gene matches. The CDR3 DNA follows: TGTGCCTGGAGTGTTCAGGGAGGGCTCGAGCAGTACTTC. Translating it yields CAWSVQGGLEQYF. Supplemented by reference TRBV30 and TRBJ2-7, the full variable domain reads SQTIHQWPATLVQPVGSPLSLECTVEGTSNPNLYWYRQAAGRGLQLLFYSVGIGQISSEVPQNLSASRPQDRQFILSSKKLLLSDSGFYLCAWSVQGGLEQYFGPGTRLTVT.

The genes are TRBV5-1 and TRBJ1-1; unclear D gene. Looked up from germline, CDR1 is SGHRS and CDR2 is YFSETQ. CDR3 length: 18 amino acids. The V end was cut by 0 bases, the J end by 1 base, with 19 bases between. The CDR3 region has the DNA TGCGCCAGCAGCTTGGCCGGAGCGGGAAGTGTCCGGAACACTGAAGCTTTCTTT. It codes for CASSLAGAGSVRNTEAFF.

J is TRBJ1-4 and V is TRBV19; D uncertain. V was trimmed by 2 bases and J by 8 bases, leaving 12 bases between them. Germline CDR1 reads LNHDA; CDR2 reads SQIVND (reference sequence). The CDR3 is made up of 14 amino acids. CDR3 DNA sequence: TGTGCCAGTAGTATACGGGGAGGAGTCGAAAAACTGTTTTTT. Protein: CASSIRGGVEKLFF.

As DNA, the CDR3 is TGTGCCAGCAGCGTCCCCCTGACTGGTGGGGGGGCTAACAATGAGCAGTTCTTC. This gives the protein CASSVPLTGGGANNEQFF. The chain links TRBV9 to TRBJ2-1; weak D call: TRBD2 (7 bases). The CDR3 totals 18 residues. Germline V lookup: CDR1 SGDLS, CDR2 YYNGEE. Trimming stripped 2 bases from V and 5 bases from J, with 23 bases between.

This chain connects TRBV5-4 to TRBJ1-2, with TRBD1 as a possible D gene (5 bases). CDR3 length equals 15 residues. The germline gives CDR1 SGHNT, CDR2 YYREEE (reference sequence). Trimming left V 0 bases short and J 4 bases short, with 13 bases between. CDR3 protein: CASSLALGEGYGYTF. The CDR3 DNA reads TGTGCCAGCAGCTTGGCCTTGGGGGAGGGCTATGGCTACACCTTC. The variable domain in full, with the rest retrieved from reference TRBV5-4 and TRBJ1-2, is ETGVTQSPTHLIKTRGQQVTLRCSSQSGHNTVSWYQQALGQGPQFIFQYYREEENGRGNFPPRFSGLQFPNYSSELNVNALELDDSALYLCASSLALGEGYGYTFGSGTRLTVV.